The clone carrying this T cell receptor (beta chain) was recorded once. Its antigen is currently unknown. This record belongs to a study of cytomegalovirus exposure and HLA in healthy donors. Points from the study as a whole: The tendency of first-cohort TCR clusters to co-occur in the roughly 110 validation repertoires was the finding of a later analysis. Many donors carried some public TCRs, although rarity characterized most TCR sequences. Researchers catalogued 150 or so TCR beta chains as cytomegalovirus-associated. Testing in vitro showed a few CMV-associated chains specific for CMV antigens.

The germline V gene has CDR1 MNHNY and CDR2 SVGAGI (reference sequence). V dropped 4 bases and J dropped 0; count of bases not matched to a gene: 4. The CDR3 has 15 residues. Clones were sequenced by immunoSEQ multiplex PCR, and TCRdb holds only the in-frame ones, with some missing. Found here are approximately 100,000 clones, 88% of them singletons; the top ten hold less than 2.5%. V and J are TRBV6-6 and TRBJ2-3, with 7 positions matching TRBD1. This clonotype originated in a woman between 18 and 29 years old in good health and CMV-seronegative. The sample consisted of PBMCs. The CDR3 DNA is TGTGCCAGCAGTTCGAACAGGGGAAGCACAGATACGCAGTATTTT. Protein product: CASSSNRGSTDTQYF.